These 9 T cell receptor beta chains came from one sample sequenced in a study of beta chain features in type 1 diabetes. As every portion of the isolated RNA was reverse transcribed, the sequencing read expressed TCRB transcripts. The assay was immunoSEQ multiplex PCR, and TCRdb's table has in-frame clones only and misses some. Among more than 350,000 clones listed, approximately 10% were seen once. Sequencing input: naive CD4+ T cells from blood. These receptor sequences come from a woman under 30 in good health.

This clone was counted only a few times. The rearrangement joins TRBV7-9 to TRBJ2-2; D is ambiguous. V lost 1 base and J 3 bases, leaving 3 bases between the germline ends. The length of the CDR3 is 13 residues. Germline lookup yields CDR1 SEHNR and CDR2 FQNEAQ (reference sequence). In nucleotides, the CDR3 is TGTGCCAGCAGCTTAGTTGACACCGGGGAGCTGTTTTTT. Its protein product is CASSLVDTGELFF.

This clone was detected a few times. Other DNA sequences in this sample translate to the same CDR3. This chain joins TRBV7-2 and TRBJ2-3; no clear D. The CDR3 consists of 15 residues. Germline V gives CDR1 SGHTA, CDR2 FQGNSA. V was trimmed by 5 bases and J by 2 bases, leaving 14 bases between them. The CDR3 spells CASSLMAGSTDTQYF. The CDR3 nucleotides are TGTGCCAGCAGCCTTATGGCTGGGTCCACAGATACGCAGTATTTT.

There are a few counts of this clone. The chain recombines TRBV11-2 with TRBJ2-5, with D unclear. The V end lost 0 bases, the J end lost 1 base, and 6 bases lay between the germline ends. Germline V lookup: CDR1 SGHAT, CDR2 FQNNGV. This CDR3 region has 14 residues. The DNA for the CDR3 is TGTGCCAGCAGCTTAGATCCCTTCCAAGAGACCCAGTACTTC. Its protein product is CASSLDPFQETQYF.

This clone appeared once. The V gene is TRBV9, the J gene TRBJ1-2; 8 nucleotides line up with TRBD1. V was clipped by 3 bases and J by 9 bases; unmatched bases: 10. Germline CDR1 and CDR2: SGDLS and YYNGEE. The length of the CDR3 is 14 residues. The CDR3 region is CASSADAGTGRYTF. Written as DNA, the CDR3 is TGTGCCAGCAGCGCAGATGCCGGGACAGGACGCTACACCTTC.

This clone was picked up a small number of times. The rearrangement joins TRBV7-9 to TRBJ2-1, with D possibly TRBD2 on 5 matching bases. The CDR3 consists of 16 residues. V was cut by 5 bases and J by 4 bases, with 18 bases left in between. CDR1 is SEHNR, CDR2 FQNEAQ, per germline (reference sequence). CDR3 protein: CASSTSLGGHYNEQFF. The CDR3 DNA is TGTGCCAGCAGCACGAGCCTGGGCGGGCATTACAATGAGCAGTTCTTC. The full variable domain, completed using reference TRBV7-9 and TRBJ2-1, is DTGVSQNPRHKITKRGQNVTFRCDPISEHNRLYWYRQTLGQGPEFLTYFQNEAQLEKSRLLSDRFSAERPKGSFSTLEIQRTEQGDSAMYLCASSTSLGGHYNEQFFGPGTRLTVL.

This clone was recorded a few times. This rearrangement joins TRBV7-2 to TRBJ2-7; 7 bases line up with TRBD1. This CDR3 has 15 amino acids. CDR1 is SGHTA and CDR2 is FQGNSA in the germline V gene. J gave up 2 bases and V 5 bases, and 9 bases lay outside the gene matches. This chain's CDR3 is CASSRIRDSAYEQYF. The CDR3 DNA reads TGTGCCAGCAGCAGAATCCGGGACAGTGCCTACGAGCAGTACTTC.

This clone was seen only a few times. Other nucleotide sequences from this sample produce the same CDR3. This sequence joins TRBV18 and TRBJ2-7; D is ambiguous. This CDR3 region has 13 residues. Germline V gene data show CDR1 as KGHSH and CDR2 as LQKENI. Between the trimmed V and J ends, which lost 0 bases and 3 bases, there was a span of 6 bases. This CDR3 reads CASSPPGSYEQYF. In nucleotides, the CDR3 is TGTGCCAGCTCACCACCCGGCAGCTACGAGCAGTACTTC.

This clone was picked up a small number of times. Other DNA variants within this sample encode the same CDR3. The chain joins TRBV7-2 to TRBJ2-7; no clear D gene. This CDR3 spans 13 amino acids. Trimming cost V 2 bases and J 3 bases, with 8 bases left between them. Germline V gene lookup returns CDR1 SGHTA and CDR2 FQGNSA. CDR3: CASSLRSGYEQYF. The CDR3 coding sequence is TGTGCCAGCAGCTTAAGGTCCGGCTACGAGCAGTACTTC.

This clone was recorded a few times. The V gene is TRBV5-8, the J gene TRBJ2-5; D might be TRBD1 or TRBD2, each matching 6 bases. Trimming pared 3 bases from V and 5 bases from J, leaving 14 bases between. This CDR3 spans 14 amino acids. Germline CDR1 SGHTS, CDR2 YDEGEE. CDR3 in amino acids: CASSWGAEMETQYF. CDR3 DNA: TGTGCCAGCAGCTGGGGGGCCGAGATGGAGACCCAGTACTTC.